These 13 T cell receptor beta chains originate from one sample sequenced in a study of cytomegalovirus exposure and HLA in healthy donors. The PCR made use of 60 Vbeta and 13 Jbeta primers. Assay: immunoSEQ multiplex PCR; the TCRdb copy retains only in-frame clones and omits some. The table shows about 82,000 clones, with roughly 72% occurring only once. The sample comprised PBMCs. These receptors originate from a man aged 35 to 55 in good health and CMV-seropositive.

The chain has TRBV7-3 and TRBJ2-1, with 9 bases matching TRBD2. The ends lost 5 bases at V and 4 bases at J; junction bases unmatched: 6. The CDR3 runs 15 residues. CDR1 and CDR2 from the germline V gene are SGHTA and FQGTGA. The CDR3 loop reads CASSGGTSRYNEQFF. CDR3 nucleotide sequence: TGTGCCAGCAGCGGGGGGACTAGCCGATACAATGAGCAGTTCTTC.

V usage is TRBV11-2 and J usage is TRBJ2-2; D is uncertain. Germline CDR1 SGHAT, CDR2 FQNNGV. Trimming took 2 bases from V and 1 from J, leaving 8 bases between them. The CDR3 extends over 15 amino acids. The chain's CDR3 is CASSLNPGNTGELFF. The CDR3 region has the DNA TGTGCCAGCAGCTTAAATCCCGGGAACACCGGGGAGCTGTTTTTT.

In DNA form, the CDR3 reads TGCGCCAGCAGCCCCTCCGCCTCCGGGACAGGGGTTGAGTTCTTC. Its protein product is CASSPSASGTGVEFF. This sequence joins TRBV5-1 and TRBJ2-1, with 10 bases lining up with TRBD1. The V segment lost 4 bases and the J segment 14 bases; nucleotides outside the gene matches: 15. Germline V lookup: CDR1 SGHRS, CDR2 YFSETQ. The CDR3 has 15 amino acids.

In nucleotides, the CDR3 is TGTGCCATCAGTGATGCGGGACAGGGCATATCCTACGAGCAGTACTTC. Protein product: CAISDAGQGISYEQYF. V gene TRBV10-3 combines with J gene TRBJ2-7; 9 positions agree with TRBD1. This CDR3 has 16 amino acids. V shed 3 bases, J shed 1 base, and the junction held 7 bases outside the gene matches. CDR1 is ENHRY, CDR2 SYGVKD, per germline.

This CDR3 reads CASSMGIVNEKLFF. CDR3 nucleotides: TGTGCCAGTAGTATGGGCATCGTTAATGAAAAACTGTTTTTT. The rearrangement joins TRBV19 to TRBJ1-4, with D unresolved. Trimming took 3 bases from V and 4 from J, leaving 9 bases between them. Germline CDR1 and CDR2: LNHDA and SQIVND (reference sequence). The CDR3 runs to 14 residues.

The genes are TRBV4-2 and TRBJ2-2, with a weak D call TRBD1 (6 bases). This CDR3 spans 17 amino acids. Germline-derived CDR1 and CDR2 are LGHNA and YNFKEQ. V lost 0 bases, J lost 8 bases, and 19 bases lay in between. CDR3 loop: CASSQDPTGDKRGELFF. The DNA for the CDR3 is TGTGCCAGCAGCCAAGATCCGACAGGAGATAAGAGGGGGGAGCTGTTTTTT.

The chain combines TRBV5-6 with TRBJ1-1; D call uncertain. CDR3 length equals 12 residues. Per germline, CDR1 SGHDT and CDR2 YYEEEE. The V and J ends lost 1 base and 5 bases respectively, with 6 bases between them. The CDR3 region is CASSLRGTEAFF. CDR3 nucleotide sequence: TGTGCCAGCAGCTTGCGAGGAACTGAAGCTTTCTTT.

The chain recombines TRBV6-1 with TRBJ1-1; no clear D gene. Per the germline V gene, CDR1 is MNHNS and CDR2 is SASEGT. CDR3 size: 11 residues. V was cut by 6 bases and J by 8 bases, with 10 bases left in between. The CDR3 DNA follows: TGTGCCAGCAGAGCGACGGCCGAAGCTTTCTTT. Translation gives CASRATAEAFF.

The V call is TRBV15, the J call TRBJ2-3, with D maybe TRBD1 (6 bases). Trimming took off 0 bases at V and 5 bases at J, with 9 bases between the two ends. The CDR3 length is 14 residues. Germline V gives CDR1 LNHNV, CDR2 YYDKDF (reference sequence). The CDR3 DNA follows: TGTGCCACCAGCAGAGAACAGGGAAGAGATACGCAGTATTTT. It codes for CATSREQGRDTQYF.

This sequence joins TRBV15 and TRBJ2-7, with 8 bases fitting TRBD1. The CDR3 is 16 amino acids. Germline trimming cut 3 bases from V and 5 bases from J; bases unmatched to any gene: 12. CDR1 is LNHNV, CDR2 YYDKDF, per germline (reference sequence). The DNA of the CDR3 is TGTGCCACCAGCAGGAGGACAGGACAGGGCTGGAACGAGCAGTACTTC. Residues: CATSRRTGQGWNEQYF.

The chain is built from TRBV7-2 and TRBJ2-3; possible D gene TRBD1, 5 bases. Trimming left V 1 base short and J 1 base short, with 6 bases between. This CDR3 contains 14 residues. In germline, CDR1 is SGHTA, CDR2 FQGNSA. CDR3 residues: CASSLEQGTDTQYF. CDR3 coding DNA: TGTGCCAGCAGCTTAGAACAGGGCACAGATACGCAGTATTTT.

This clone was observed a handful of times. The J gene is TRBJ2-3, the V gene TRBV6-1; TRBD2 matches 9 bases. With 4 bases clipped from V and 5 bases from J, the junction kept 10 bases outside the gene matches. The germline V gene has CDR1 MNHNS and CDR2 SASEGT. The CDR3 is made up of 16 amino acids. The CDR3 DNA reads as TGTGCCAGCAGTGTCAGTCGGCGGGGGGGCAGAGATACGCAGTATTTT. Translation gives CASSVSRRGGRDTQYF.

This sequence joins TRBV9 and TRBJ1-4, with TRBD1 identical over 8 bases. The germline CDR1 and CDR2 sequences are SGDLS and YYNGEE. The CDR3 loop spans 16 amino acids. The V gene end was trimmed by 0 bases and the J gene end by 1 base; junction bases not matched to a gene: 2. The CDR3 is CASSVGQGRTNEKLFF. In DNA form, the CDR3 reads TGTGCCAGCAGCGTAGGACAGGGGCGAACTAATGAAAAACTGTTTTTT.